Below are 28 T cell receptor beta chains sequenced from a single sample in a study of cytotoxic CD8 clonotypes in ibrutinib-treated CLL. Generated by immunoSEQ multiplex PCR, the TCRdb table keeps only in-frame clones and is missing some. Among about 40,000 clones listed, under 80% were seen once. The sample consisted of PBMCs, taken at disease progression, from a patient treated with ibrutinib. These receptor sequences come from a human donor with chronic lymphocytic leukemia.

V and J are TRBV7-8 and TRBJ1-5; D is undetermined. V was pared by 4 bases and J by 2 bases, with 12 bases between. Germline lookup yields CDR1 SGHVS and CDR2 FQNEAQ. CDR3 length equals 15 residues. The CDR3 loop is CASSSTAGGNQPQHF. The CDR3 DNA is TGTGCCAGCAGCTCAACAGCGGGCGGCAATCAGCCCCAGCATTTT.

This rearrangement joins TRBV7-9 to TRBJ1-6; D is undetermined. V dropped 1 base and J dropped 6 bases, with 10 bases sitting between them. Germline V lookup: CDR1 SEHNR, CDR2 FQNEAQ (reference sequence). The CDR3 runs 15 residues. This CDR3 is CASSLGSAVNSPLHF. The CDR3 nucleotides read TGTGCCAGCAGCTTAGGGTCGGCGGTTAATTCACCCCTCCACTTT.

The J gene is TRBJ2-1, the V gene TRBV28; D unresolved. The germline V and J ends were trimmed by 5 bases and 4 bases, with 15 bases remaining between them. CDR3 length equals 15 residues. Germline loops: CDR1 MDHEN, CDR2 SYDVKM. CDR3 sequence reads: CASSVAMAGYNEQFF. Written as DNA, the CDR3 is TGTGCCAGCAGTGTAGCAATGGCAGGATACAATGAGCAGTTCTTC.

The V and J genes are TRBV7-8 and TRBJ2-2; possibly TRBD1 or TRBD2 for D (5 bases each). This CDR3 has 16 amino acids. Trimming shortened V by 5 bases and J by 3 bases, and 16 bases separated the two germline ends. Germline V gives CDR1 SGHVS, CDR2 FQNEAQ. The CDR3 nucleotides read TGTGCCAGCAGCCTACTAGGGACGGGTTACACCGGGGAGCTGTTTTTT. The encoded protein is CASSLLGTGYTGELFF.

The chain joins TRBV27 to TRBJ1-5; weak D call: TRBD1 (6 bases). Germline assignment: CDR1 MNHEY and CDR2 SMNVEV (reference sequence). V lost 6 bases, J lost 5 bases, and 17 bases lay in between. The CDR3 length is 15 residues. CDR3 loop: CASRTLTGGYQPQHF. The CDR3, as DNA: TGTGCCAGCAGGACTCTGACAGGCGGGTATCAGCCCCAGCATTTT.

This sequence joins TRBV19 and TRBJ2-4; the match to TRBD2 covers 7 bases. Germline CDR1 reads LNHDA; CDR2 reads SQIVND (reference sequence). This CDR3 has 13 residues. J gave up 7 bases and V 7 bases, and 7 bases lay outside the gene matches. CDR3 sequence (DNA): TGTGCCAGTAAGATCGGGGGGACGAACATTCAGTACTTC. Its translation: CASKIGGTNIQYF.

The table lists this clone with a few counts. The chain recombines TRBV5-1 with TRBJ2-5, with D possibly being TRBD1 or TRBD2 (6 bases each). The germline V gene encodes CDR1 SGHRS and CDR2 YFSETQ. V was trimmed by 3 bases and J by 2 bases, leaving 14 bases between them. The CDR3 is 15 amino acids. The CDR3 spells CASSYGGPQQETQYF. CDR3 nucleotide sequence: TGCGCCAGCAGCTATGGGGGGCCTCAACAAGAGACCCAGTACTTC.

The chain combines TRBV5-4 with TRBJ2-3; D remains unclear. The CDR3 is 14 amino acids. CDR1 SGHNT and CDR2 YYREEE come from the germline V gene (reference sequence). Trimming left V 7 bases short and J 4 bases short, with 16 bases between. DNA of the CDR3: TGTGCCAGCTCCTGGCAGGCGATTTCAGATACGCAGTATTTT. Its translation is CASSWQAISDTQYF.

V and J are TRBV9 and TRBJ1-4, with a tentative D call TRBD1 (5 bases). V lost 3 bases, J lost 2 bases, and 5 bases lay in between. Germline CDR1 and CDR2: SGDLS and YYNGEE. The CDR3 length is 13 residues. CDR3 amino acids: CASSEGTNEKLFF. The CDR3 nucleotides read TGTGCCAGCAGCGAGGGGACTAATGAAAAACTGTTTTTT.

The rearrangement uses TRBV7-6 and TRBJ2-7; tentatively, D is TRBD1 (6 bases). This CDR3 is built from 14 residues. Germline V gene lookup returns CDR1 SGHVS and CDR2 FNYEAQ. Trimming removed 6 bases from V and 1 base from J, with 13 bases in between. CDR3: CASSQTTGSYEQYF. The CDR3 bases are TGTGCCAGCAGTCAAACGACAGGTTCCTACGAGCAGTACTTC. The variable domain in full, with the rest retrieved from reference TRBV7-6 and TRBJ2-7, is GAGVSQSPRYKVTKRGQDVALRCDPISGHVSLYWYRQALGQGPEFLTYFNYEAQQDKSGLPNDRFSAERPEGSISTLTIQRTEQRDSAMYRCASSQTTGSYEQYFGPGTRLTVT.

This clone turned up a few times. CDR3 sequence: CASLKGRDPSNQPQHF. In DNA form, the CDR3 reads TGTGCCAGCCTCAAGGGTAGGGACCCTAGCAATCAGCCCCAGCATTTT. The chain links TRBV2 to TRBJ1-5; perhaps TRBD1 as D (5 bases). CDR1 SNHLY and CDR2 FYNNEI come from the germline V gene. The CDR3 runs 16 residues. V lost 8 bases to trimming and J lost 0 bases, with 17 bases between them.

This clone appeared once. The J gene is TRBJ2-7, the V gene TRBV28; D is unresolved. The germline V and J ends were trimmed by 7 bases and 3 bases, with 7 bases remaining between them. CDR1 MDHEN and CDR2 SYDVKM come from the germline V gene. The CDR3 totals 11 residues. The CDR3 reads CASTRDYEQYF. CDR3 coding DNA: TGTGCCAGCACCCGTGACTACGAGCAGTACTTC.

CDR3 region: CASSSPAANTEAFF. For the CDR3, the DNA is TGTGCCAGCAGTTCCCCGGCCGCTAACACTGAAGCTTTCTTT. The gene calls are TRBV6-5 and TRBJ1-1; D not certain. The CDR3 has 14 residues. The V end was cut by 4 bases, the J end by 2 bases, with 11 bases between. Germline V gives CDR1 MNHEY, CDR2 SVGAGI.

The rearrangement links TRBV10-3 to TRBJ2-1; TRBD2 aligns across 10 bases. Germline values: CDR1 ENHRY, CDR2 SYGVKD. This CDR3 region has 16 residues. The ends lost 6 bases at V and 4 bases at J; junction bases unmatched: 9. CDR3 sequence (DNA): TGTGCCATCAGACCTGGGAGCGGGGGGGTATACAATGAGCAGTTCTTC. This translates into CAIRPGSGGVYNEQFF.

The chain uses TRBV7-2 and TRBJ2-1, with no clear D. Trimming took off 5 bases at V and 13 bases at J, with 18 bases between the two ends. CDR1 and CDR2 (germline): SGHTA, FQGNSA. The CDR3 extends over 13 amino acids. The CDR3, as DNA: TGTGCCAGCAGCGACCCGGATCGCCCACAACAGTTCTTC. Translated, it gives CASSDPDRPQQFF.

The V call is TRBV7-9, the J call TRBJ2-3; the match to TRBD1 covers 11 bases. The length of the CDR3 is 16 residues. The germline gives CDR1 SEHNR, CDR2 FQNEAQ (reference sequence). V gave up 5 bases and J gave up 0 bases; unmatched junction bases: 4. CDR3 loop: CASSPWDRGSTDTQYF. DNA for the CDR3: TGTGCCAGCAGCCCCTGGGACAGGGGGAGCACAGATACGCAGTATTTT.

CDR3 bases: TGTGCCAGCACGAGGAGCAATCAGCCCCAGCATTTT. Its protein product is CASTRSNQPQHF. The rearrangement links TRBV28 to TRBJ1-5; D is uncertain. The CDR3 spans 12 residues. Trimming left V 7 bases short and J 1 base short, with 5 bases between. From germline, CDR1 is MDHEN and CDR2 SYDVKM.

The CDR3 bases are TGTGCCAGCAGCGCGACTATCGGGACTAGTCATGAGCAGTTCTTC. Translation gives CASSATIGTSHEQFF. This chain joins TRBV5-4 and TRBJ2-1, with 8 bases matching TRBD2. There are 15 residues in the CDR3. After removal of 4 bases from V and 8 bases from J, the junction contained 11 bases not matched to a gene. Looked up from germline, CDR1 is SGHNT and CDR2 is YYREEE (reference sequence).

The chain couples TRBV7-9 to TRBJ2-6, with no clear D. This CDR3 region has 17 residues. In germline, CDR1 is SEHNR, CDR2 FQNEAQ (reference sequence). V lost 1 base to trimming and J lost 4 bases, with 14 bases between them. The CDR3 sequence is CASSLGFRALGANVLTF. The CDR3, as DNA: TGTGCCAGCAGCTTAGGTTTTAGGGCACTAGGGGCCAACGTCCTGACTTTC.

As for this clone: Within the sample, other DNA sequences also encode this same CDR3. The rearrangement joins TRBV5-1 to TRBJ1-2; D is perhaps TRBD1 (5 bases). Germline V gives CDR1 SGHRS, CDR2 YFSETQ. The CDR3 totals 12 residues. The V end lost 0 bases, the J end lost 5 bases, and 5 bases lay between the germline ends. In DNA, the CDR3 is TGCGCCAGCAGCTTGGGGACATATGGCTACACCTTC. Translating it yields CASSLGTYGYTF.

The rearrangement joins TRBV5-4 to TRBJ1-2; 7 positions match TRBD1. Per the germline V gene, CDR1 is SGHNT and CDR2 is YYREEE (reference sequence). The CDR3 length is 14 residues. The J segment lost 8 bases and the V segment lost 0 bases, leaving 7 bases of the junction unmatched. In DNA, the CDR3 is TGTGCCAGCAGCTTGGGGGGACAGACGAGAGGCTACACCTTC. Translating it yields CASSLGGQTRGYTF.

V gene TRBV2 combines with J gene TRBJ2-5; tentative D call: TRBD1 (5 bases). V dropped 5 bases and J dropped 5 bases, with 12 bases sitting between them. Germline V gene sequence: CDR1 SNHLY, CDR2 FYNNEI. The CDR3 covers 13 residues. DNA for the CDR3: TGTGCCAGCAGTTTTGGGGCGGCGGAGACCCAGTACTTC. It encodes CASSFGAAETQYF. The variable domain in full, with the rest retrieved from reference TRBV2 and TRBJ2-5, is EPEVTQTPSHQVTQMGQEVILRCVPISNHLYFYWYRQILGQKVEFLVSFYNNEISEKSEIFDDQFSVERPDGSNFTLKIRSTKLEDSAMYFCASSFGAAETQYFGPGTRLLVL.

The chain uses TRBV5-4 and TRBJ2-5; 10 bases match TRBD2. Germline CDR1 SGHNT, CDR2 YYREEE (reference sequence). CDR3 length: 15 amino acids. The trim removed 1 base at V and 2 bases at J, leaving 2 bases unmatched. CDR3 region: CASSLRTSGQETQYF. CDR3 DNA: TGTGCCAGCAGCTTGAGGACTAGCGGACAAGAGACCCAGTACTTC.

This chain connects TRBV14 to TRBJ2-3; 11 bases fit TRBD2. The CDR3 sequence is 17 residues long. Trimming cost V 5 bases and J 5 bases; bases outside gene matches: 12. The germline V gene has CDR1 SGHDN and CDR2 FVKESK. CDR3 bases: TGTGCCAGCAGCACCCACCAACTAGCGGGAGACAGAGATACGCAGTATTTT. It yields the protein CASSTHQLAGDRDTQYF. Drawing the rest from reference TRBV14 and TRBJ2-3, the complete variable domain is EAGVTQFPSHSVIEKGQTVTLRCDPISGHDNLYWYRRVMGKEIKFLLHFVKESKQDESGMPNNRFLAERTGGTYSTLKVQPAELEDSGVYFCASSTHQLAGDRDTQYFGPGTRLTVL.

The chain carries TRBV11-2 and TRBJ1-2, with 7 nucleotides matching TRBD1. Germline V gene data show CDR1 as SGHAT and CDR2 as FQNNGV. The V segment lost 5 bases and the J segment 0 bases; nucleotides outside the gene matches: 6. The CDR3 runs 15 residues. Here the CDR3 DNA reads TGTGCCAGCAGCCCGATTGGGACAGCTAACTATGGCTACACCTTC. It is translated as CASSPIGTANYGYTF.

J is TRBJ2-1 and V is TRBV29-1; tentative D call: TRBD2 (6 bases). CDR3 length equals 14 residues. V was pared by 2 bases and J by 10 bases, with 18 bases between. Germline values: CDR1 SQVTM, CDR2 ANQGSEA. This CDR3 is CSVEYGRGAGEQFF. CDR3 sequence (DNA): TGCAGCGTTGAATACGGCAGAGGGGCGGGGGAGCAGTTCTTC.

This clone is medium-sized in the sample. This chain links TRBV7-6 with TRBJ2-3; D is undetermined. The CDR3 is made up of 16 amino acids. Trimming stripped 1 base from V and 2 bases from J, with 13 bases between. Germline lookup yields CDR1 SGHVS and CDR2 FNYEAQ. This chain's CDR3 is CASSLGHMTATDTQYF. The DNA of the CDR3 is TGTGCCAGCAGCTTAGGTCACATGACCGCCACAGATACGCAGTATTTT.

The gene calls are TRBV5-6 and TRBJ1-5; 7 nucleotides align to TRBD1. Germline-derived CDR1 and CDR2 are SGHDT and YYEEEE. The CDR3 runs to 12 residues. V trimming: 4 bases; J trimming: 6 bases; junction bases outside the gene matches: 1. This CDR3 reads CASSDRAQPQHF. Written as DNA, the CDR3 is TGTGCCAGCAGCGACAGGGCTCAGCCCCAGCATTTT. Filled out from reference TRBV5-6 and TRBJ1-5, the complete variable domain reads DAGVTQSPTHLIKTRGQQVTLRCSPKSGHDTVSWYQQALGQGPQFIFQYYEEEERQRGNFPDRFSGHQFPNYSSELNVNALLLGDSALYLCASSDRAQPQHFGDGTRLSIL.